The TCR beta chain described here comes from a study of neurological immune-mediated disorders. Trimming cost V 0 bases and J 8 bases, with 11 bases left between them. CDR3 length equals 14 residues. CDR1 is SGHTS and CDR2 is YDEGEE in the germline V gene. There are many counts of this clonotype. One entry per CDR3 protein results from TCRdb running MiXCR on the 5' RACE reads. Of 80,000 to 85,000 distinct CDR3 sequences in the sample, 2% to 3% were seen once. This chain links TRBV5-8 with TRBJ1-4, with a tentative D call TRBD1 (6 bases). Sequencing input: PBMCs. This TCR was recovered from a woman in her thirties with multiple sclerosis. CDR3 amino acids: CASSLEQGDEKLFF. As DNA, the CDR3 is TGTGCCAGCAGCTTGGAACAGGGAGACGAAAAACTGTTTTTT.